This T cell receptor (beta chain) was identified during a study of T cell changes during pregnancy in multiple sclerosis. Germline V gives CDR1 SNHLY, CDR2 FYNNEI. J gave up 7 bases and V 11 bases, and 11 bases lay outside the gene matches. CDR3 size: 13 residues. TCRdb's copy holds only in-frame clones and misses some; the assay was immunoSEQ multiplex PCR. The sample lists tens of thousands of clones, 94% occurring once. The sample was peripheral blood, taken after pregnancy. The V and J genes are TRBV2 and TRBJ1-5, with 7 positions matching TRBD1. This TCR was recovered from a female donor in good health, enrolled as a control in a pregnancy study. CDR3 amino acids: CAGATGVVQPQHF. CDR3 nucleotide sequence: TGTGCCGGGGCTACAGGGGTGGTGCAGCCCCAGCATTTT.